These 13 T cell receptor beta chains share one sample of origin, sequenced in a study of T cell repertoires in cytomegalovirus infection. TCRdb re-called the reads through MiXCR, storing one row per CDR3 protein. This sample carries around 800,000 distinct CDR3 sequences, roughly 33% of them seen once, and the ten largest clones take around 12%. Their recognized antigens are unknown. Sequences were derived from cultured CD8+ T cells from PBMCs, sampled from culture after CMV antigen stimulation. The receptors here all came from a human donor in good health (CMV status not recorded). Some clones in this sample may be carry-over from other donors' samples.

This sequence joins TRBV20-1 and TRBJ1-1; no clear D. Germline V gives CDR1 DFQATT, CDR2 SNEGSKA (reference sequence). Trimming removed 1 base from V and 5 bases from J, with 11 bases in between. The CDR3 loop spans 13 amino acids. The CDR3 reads CSARVAGRTEAFF. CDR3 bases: TGCAGTGCTAGAGTTGCGGGGAGAACTGAAGCTTTCTTT.

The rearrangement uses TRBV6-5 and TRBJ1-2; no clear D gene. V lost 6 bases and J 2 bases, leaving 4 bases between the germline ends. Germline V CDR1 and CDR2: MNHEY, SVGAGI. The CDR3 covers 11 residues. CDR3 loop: CASRNNYGYTF. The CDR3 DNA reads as TGTGCCAGCAGAAACAACTATGGCTACACCTTC.

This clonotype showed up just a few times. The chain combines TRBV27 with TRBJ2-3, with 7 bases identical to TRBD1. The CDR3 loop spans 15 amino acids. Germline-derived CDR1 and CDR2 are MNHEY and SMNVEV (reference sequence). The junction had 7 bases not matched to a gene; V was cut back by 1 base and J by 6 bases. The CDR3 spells CASSLWTGTIDTQYF. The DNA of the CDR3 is TGTGCCAGCAGTTTATGGACAGGCACAATCGATACGCAGTATTTT.

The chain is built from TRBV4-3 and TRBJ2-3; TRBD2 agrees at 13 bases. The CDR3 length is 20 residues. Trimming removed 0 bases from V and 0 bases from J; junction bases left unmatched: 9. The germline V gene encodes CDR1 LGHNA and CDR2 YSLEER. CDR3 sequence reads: CASSQDSGTSGVASTDTQYF. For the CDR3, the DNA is TGCGCCAGCAGCCAAGATTCTGGGACTAGCGGGGTAGCTAGCACAGATACGCAGTATTTT.

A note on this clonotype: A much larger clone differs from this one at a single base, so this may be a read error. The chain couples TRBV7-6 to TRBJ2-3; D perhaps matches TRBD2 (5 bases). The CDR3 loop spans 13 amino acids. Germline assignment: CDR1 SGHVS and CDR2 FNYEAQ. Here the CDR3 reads CVSSLATEDTQYF. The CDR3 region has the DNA TGTGTCAGCAGCTTAGCGACGGAGGATACGCAGTATTTT.

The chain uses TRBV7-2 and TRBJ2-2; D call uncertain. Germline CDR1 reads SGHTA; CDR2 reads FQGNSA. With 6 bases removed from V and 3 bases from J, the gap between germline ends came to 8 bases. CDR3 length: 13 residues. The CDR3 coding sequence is TGTGCCAGCAGACTGATAGACACCGGGGAGCTGTTTTTT. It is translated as CASRLIDTGELFF.

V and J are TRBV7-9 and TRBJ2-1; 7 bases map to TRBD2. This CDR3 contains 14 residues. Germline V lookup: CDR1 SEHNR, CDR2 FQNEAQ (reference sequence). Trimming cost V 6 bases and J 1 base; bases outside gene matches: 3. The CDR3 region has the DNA TGTGCCAGCAGGTCTAGCGGATCCTACAATGAGCAGTTCTTC. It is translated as CASRSSGSYNEQFF.

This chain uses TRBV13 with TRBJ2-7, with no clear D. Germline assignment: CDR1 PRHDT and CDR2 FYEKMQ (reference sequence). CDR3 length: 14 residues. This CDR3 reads CANSLGDGSYEQYV. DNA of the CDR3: TGTGCCAACAGCTTAGGAGACGGATCATACGAGCAGTACGTC.

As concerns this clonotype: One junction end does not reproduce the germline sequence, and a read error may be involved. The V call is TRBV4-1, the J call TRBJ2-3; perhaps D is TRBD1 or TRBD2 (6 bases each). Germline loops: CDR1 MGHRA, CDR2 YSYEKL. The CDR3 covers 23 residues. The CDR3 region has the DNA TGCGCCAGCAGCCAAGATGGCGCGGGGTCTTTCGGCGTTGGACAGCCAAGCACACATACGCAGTATTTT. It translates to CASSQDGAGSFGVGQPSTHTQYF.

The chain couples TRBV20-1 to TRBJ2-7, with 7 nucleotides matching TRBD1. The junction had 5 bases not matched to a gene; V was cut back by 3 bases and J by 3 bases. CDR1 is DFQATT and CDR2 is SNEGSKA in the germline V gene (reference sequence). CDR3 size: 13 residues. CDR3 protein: CSARRDRFYEQYV. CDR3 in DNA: TGCAGTGCTAGGAGGGACAGATTCTACGAGCAGTACGTC.

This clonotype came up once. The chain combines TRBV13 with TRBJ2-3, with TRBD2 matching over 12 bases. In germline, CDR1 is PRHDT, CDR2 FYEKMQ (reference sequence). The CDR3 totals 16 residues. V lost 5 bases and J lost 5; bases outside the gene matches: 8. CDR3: CASSPRGTSGLDTQYF. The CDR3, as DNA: TGTGCCAGCAGCCCTCGTGGGACTAGCGGGTTAGATACGCAGTATTTT.

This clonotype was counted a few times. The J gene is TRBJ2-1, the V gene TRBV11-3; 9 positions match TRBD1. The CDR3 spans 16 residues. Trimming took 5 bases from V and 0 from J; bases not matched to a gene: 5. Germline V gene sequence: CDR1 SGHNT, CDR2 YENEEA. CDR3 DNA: TGTGCCAGCAGCCACGACAGGGGGAGCTCCTACAATGAGCAGTTCTTC. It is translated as CASSHDRGSSYNEQFF.

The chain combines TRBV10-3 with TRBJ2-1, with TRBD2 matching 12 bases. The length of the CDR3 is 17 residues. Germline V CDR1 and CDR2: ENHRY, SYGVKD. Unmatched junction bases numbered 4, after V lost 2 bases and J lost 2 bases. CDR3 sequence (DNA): TGTGCCATCAGTGAGCGACTAGCGGGGGACGCCTACAATGAGCAGTTCTTC. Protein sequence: CAISERLAGDAYNEQFF.